This T cell receptor (beta chain) was captured in a study of control samples from healthy donors and cancer patients. Generated by immunoSEQ multiplex PCR, the TCRdb table keeps only in-frame clones and is missing some. The sample includes around 140,000 clones, roughly 92% of them seen just once. CDR1 SNHLY and CDR2 FYNNEI come from the germline V gene. The CDR3 loop spans 13 amino acids. V gave up 1 base and J gave up 2 bases, with 3 bases separating them. This TCR derives from a man between 18 and 29 years old in good health. Sequences were obtained from blood. The chain joins TRBV2 to TRBJ1-5; no clear D gene. The chain's CDR3 is CASSEGGNQPQHF. For the CDR3, the DNA is TGTGCCAGCAGTGAAGGGGGCAATCAGCCCCAGCATTTT.